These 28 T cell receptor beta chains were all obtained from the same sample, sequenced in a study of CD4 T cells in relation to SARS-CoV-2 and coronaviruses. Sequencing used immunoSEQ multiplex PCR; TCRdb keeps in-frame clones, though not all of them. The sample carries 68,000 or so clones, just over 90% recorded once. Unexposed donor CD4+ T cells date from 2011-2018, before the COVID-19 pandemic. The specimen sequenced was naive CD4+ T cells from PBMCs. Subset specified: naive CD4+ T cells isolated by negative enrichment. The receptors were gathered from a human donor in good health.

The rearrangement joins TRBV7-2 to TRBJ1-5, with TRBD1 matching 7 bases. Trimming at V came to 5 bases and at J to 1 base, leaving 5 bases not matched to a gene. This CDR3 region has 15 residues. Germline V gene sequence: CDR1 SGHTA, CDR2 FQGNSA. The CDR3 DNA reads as TGTGCCAGCAGCCCCCGACAGGGAAGCAATCAGCCCCAGCATTTT. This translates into CASSPRQGSNQPQHF.

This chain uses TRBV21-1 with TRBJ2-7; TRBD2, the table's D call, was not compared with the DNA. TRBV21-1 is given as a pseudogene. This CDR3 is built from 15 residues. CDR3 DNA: TGTGCCAGCAGCAAAGCGGTGGAGAATCTCTACGAGCAGTACTTC. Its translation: CASSKAVENLYEQYF.

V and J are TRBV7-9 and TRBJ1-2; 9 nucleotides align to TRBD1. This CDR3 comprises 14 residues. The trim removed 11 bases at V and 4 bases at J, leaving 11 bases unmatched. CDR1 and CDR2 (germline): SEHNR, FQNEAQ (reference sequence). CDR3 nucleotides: TGTGCCGCGGACAGGGGCACATTAACCTATGGCTACACCTTC. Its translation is CAADRGTLTYGYTF.

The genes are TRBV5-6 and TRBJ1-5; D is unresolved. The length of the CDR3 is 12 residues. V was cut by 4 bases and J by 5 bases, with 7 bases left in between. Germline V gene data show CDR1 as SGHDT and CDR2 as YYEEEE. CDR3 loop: CASSAAHQPQHF. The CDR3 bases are TGTGCCAGCAGCGCGGCCCATCAGCCCCAGCATTTT.

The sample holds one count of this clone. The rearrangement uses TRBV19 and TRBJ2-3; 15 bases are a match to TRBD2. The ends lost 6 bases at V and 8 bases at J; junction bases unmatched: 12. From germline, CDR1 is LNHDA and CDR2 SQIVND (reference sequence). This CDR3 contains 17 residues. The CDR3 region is CASSRTTWTSGGGTQYF. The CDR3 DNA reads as TGTGCCAGTAGCCGGACAACCTGGACTAGCGGGGGGGGTACGCAGTATTTT.

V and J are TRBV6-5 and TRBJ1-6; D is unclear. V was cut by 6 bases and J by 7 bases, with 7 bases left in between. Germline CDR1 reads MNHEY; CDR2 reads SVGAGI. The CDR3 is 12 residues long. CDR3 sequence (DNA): TGTGCCAGCAGGTCCCCGAATTCACCCCTCCACTTT. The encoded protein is CASRSPNSPLHF.

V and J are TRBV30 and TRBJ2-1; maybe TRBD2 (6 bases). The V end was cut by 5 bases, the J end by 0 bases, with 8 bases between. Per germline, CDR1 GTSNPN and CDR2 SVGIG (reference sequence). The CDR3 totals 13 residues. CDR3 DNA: TGTGCCTGGGGGGGGACCTCCTACAATGAGCAGTTCTTC. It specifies CAWGGTSYNEQFF.

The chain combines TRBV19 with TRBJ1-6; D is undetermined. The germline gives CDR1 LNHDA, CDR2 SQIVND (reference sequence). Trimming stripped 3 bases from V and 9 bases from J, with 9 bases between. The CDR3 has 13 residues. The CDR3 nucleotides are TGTGCCAGTAGTATTGGGAGTTCTTCACCCCTCCACTTT. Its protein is CASSIGSSSPLHF.

The CDR3 region is CAWRTHTGPYEQYF. The CDR3 bases are TGTGCCTGGAGGACACATACAGGGCCCTACGAGCAGTACTTC. V is TRBV30 and J is TRBJ2-7, with a possible D match to TRBD1 (6 bases). The CDR3 has 14 residues. Trimming pared 3 bases from V and 2 bases from J, leaving 14 bases between. The germline gives CDR1 GTSNPN, CDR2 SVGIG (reference sequence). The entire variable domain, with the rest obtained from reference TRBV30 and TRBJ2-7, is as follows: SQTIHQWPATLVQPVGSPLSLECTVEGTSNPNLYWYRQAAGRGLQLLFYSVGIGQISSEVPQNLSASRPQDRQFILSSKKLLLSDSGFYLCAWRTHTGPYEQYFGPGTRLTVT.

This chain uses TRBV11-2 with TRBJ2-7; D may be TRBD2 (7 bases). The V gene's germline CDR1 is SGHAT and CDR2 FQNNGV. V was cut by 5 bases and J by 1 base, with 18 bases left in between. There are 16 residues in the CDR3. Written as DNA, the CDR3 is TGTGCCAGCAGCCAAATCATGGGAGGGGGATCCTACGAGCAGTACTTC. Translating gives CASSQIMGGGSYEQYF. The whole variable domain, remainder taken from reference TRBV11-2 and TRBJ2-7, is EAGVAQSPRYKIIEKRQSVAFWCNPISGHATLYWYQQILGQGPKLLIQFQNNGVVDDSQLPKDRFSAERLKGVDSTLKIQPAKLEDSAVYLCASSQIMGGGSYEQYFGPGTRLTVT.

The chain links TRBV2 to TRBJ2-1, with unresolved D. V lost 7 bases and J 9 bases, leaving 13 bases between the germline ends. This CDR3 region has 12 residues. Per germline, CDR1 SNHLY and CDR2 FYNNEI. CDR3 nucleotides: TGTGCCAGCACCCAACCGGCGATTGAGCAGTTCTTC. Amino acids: CASTQPAIEQFF. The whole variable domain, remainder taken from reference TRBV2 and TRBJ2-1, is EPEVTQTPSHQVTQMGQEVILRCVPISNHLYFYWYRQILGQKVEFLVSFYNNEISEKSEIFDDQFSVERPDGSNFTLKIRSTKLEDSAMYFCASTQPAIEQFFGPGTRLTVL.

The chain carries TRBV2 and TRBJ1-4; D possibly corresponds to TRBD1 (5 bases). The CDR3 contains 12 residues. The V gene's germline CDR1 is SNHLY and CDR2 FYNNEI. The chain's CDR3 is CGGRLFGEKLFF. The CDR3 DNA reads TGTGGGGGACGGCTTTTCGGGGAAAAACTGTTTTTT.

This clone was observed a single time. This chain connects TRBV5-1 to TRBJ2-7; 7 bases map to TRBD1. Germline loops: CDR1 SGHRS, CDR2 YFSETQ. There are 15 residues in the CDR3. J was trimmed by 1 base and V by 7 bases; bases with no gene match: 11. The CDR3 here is CASRTGSGTSYEQYF. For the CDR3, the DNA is TGCGCCAGCCGGACAGGCAGCGGTACATCCTACGAGCAGTACTTC.

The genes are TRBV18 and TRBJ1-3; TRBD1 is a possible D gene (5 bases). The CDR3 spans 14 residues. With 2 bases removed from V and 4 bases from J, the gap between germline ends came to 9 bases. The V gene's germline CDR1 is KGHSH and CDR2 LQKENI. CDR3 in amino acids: CASSPVGTGNTIYF. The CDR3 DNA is TGTGCCAGCTCACCAGTCGGGACCGGAAACACCATATATTTT.

CDR3: CASRLGGNQPQHF. The DNA for the CDR3 is TGTGCCAGCCGCCTCGGTGGCAATCAGCCCCAGCATTTT. The chain uses TRBV6-1 and TRBJ1-5, with D uncertain. Germline loops: CDR1 MNHNS, CDR2 SASEGT. The CDR3 loop spans 13 amino acids. V was cut by 8 bases and J by 2 bases, with 10 bases left in between.

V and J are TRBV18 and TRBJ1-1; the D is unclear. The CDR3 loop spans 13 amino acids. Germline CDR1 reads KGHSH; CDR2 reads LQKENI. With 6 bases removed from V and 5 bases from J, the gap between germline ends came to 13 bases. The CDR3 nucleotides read TGTGCCAGCTCGCCTAAAGGGCGGACTGAAGCTTTCTTT. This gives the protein CASSPKGRTEAFF.

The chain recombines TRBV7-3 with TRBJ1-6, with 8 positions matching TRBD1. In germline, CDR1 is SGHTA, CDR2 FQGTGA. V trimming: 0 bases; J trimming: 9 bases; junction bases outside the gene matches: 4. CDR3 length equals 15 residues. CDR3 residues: CASSLTGQGASPLHF. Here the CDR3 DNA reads TGTGCCAGCAGCTTAACTGGTCAGGGGGCTTCACCCCTCCACTTT.

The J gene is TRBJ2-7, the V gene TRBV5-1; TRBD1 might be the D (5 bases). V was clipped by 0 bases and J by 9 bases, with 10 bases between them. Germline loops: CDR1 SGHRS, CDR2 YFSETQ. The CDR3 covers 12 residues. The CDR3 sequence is CASSLEVGAQYF. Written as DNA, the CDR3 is TGCGCCAGCAGCTTGGAGGTAGGGGCGCAGTACTTC.

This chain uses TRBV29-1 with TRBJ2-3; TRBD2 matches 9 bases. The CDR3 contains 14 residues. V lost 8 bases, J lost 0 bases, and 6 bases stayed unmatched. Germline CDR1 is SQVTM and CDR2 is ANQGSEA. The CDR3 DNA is TGCAGCTTGAACGGACTAGCGAGCACAGATACGCAGTATTTT. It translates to CSLNGLASTDTQYF.

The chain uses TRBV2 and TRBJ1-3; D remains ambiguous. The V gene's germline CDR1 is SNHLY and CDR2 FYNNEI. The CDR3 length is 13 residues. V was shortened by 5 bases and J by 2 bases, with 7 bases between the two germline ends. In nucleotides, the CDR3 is TGTGCCAGCAGTTACGACGCTGGAAACACCATATATTTT. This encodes CASSYDAGNTIYF.

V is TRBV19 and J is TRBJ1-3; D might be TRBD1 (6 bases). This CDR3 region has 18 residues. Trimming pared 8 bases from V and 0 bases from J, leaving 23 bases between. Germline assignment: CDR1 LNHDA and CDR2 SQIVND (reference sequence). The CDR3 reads CASSWGQGKVGSGNTIYF. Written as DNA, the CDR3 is TGTGCCAGTTCGTGGGGGCAGGGGAAGGTCGGCTCTGGAAACACCATATATTTT.

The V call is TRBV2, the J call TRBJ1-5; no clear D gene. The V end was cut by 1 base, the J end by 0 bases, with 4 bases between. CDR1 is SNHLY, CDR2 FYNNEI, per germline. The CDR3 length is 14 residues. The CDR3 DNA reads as TGTGCCAGCAGTGAAGGCTATAGCAATCAGCCCCAGCATTTT. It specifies CASSEGYSNQPQHF.

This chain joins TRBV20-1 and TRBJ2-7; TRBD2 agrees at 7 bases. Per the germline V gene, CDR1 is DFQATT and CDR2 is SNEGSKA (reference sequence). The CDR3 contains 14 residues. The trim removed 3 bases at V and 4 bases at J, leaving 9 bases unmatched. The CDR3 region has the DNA TGCAGTGCTAGTTCGTCAGCAGCGGGGTACGAGCAGTACTTC. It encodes CSASSSAAGYEQYF.

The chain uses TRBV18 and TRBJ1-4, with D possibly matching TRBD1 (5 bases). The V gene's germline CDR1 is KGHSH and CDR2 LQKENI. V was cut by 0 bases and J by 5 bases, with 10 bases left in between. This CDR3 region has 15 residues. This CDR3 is CASSPPSGLNEKLFF. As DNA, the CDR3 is TGTGCCAGCTCACCACCATCAGGGCTGAATGAAAAACTGTTTTTT.

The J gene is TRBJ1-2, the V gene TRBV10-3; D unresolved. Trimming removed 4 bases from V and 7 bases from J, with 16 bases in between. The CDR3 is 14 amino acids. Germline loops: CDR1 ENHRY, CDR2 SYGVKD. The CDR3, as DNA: TGTGCCATCAGTGTTCAGGCCTACTTAGCTGGCTACACCTTC. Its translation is CAISVQAYLAGYTF.

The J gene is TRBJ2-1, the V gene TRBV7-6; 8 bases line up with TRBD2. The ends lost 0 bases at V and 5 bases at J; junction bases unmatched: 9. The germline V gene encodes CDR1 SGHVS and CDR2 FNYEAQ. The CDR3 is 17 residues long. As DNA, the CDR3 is TGTGCCAGCAGCTTAGCGACGAGGGCGGGGGGACACAATGAGCAGTTCTTC. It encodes CASSLATRAGGHNEQFF.

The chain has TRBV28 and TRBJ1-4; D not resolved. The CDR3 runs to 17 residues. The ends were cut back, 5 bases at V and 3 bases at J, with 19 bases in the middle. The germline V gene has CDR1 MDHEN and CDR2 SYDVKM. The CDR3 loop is CASSLQWTANSNEKLFF. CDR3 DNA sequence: TGTGCCAGCAGTCTACAATGGACCGCTAACTCTAATGAAAAACTGTTTTTT. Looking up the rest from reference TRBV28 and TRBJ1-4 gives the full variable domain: DVKVTQSSRYLVKRTGEKVFLECVQDMDHENMFWYRQDPGLGLRLIYFSYDVKMKEKGDIPEGYSVSREKKERFSLILESASTNQTSMYLCASSLQWTANSNEKLFFGSGTQLSVL.

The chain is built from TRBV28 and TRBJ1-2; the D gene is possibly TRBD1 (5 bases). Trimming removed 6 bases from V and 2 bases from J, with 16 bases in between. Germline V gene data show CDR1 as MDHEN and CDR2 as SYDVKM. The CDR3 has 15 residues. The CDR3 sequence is CASSSSPAGNYGYTF. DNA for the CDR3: TGTGCCAGCAGCTCATCCCCAGCAGGGAACTATGGCTACACCTTC.